This TCR beta chain appears in the sequencing data of a study of blood T cell repertoires in COVID-19. Study-wide context: Some COVID-19 samples were acute and others convalescent; all came from the United States, Italy and Spain. The analysed material was cDNA or gDNA that came from T cells, B-cell-depleted T cells, or PBMCs.

One Seattle source followed patients from active infection through their disease course. Germline CDR1 is LGHNT and CDR2 is FRNRAP. The V segment lost 0 bases and the J segment 6 bases; nucleotides outside the gene matches: 9. The CDR3 has 17 amino acids. In the study's own analysis: Amplified reference gene primers provided the basis for estimating nucleated cell counts. Libraries were prepared by immunoSEQ multiplex PCR; TCRdb keeps only in-frame clonotypes and omits some of them. D and trimming come from the DNA, and the V and J calls and clone size come from that table. The repertoire consists of about 250,000 clones, with 84% occurring once and the leading ten covering more than 15%.

The gene calls are TRBV12-5 and TRBJ2-1, with 9 bases lining up with TRBD2. This sequence was found in a person aged 65-85 years with COVID-19, enrolled during active disease. Sequenced: peripheral blood. The CDR3 sequence is CASGLVSRGRGCNEQFF. The CDR3 DNA follows: TGTGCTAGTGGTTTGGTAAGTCGCGGGAGGGGTTGCAATGAGCAGTTCTTC.